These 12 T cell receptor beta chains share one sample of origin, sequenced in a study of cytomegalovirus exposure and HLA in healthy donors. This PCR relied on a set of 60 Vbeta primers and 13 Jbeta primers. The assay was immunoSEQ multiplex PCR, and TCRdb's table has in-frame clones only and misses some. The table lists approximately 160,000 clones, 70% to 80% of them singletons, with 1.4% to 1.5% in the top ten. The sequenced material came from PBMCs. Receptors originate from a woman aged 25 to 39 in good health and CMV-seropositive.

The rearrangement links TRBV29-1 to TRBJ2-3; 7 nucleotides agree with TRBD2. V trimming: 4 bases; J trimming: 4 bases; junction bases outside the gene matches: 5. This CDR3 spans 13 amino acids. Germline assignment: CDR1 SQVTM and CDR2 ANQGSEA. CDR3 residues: CSVGGRAADTQYF. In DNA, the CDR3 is TGCAGCGTTGGTGGGAGGGCCGCAGATACGCAGTATTTT.

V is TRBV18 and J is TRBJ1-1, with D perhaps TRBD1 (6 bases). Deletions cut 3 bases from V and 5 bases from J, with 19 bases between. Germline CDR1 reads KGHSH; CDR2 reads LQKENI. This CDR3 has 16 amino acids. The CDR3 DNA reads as TGTGCCAGCTCACCCGGCGGGGGGCTCGGTCGAACTGAAGCTTTCTTT. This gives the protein CASSPGGGLGRTEAFF. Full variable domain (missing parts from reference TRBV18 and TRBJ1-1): NAGVMQNPRHLVRRRGQEARLRCSPMKGHSHVYWYRQLPEEGLKFMVYLQKENIIDESGMPKERFSAEFPKEGPSILRIQQVVRGDSAAYFCASSPGGGLGRTEAFFGQGTRLTVV.

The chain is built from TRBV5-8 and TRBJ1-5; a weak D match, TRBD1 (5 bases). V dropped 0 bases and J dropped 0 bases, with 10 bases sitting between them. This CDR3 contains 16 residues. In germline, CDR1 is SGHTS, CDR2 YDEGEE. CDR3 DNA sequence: TGTGCCAGCAGCTTGGTAGGGGTGCATAGCAATCAGCCCCAGCATTTT. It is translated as CASSLVGVHSNQPQHF.

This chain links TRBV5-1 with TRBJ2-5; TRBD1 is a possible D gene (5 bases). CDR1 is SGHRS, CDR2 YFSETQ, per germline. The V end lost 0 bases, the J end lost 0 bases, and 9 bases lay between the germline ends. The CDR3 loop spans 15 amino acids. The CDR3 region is CASSLGQGYQETQYF. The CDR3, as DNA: TGCGCCAGCAGCTTGGGGCAGGGATACCAAGAGACCCAGTACTTC. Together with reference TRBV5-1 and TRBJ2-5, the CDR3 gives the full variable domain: KAGVTQTPRYLIKTRGQQVTLSCSPISGHRSVSWYQQTPGQGLQFLFEYFSETQRNKGNFPGRFSGRQFSNSRSEMNVSTLELGDSALYLCASSLGQGYQETQYFGPGTRLLVL.

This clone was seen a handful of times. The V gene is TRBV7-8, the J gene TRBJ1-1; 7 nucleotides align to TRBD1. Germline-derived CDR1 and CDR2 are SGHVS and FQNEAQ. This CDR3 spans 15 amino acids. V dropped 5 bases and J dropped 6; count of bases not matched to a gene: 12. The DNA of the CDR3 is TGTGCCAGCAGCAAAGCCGCCCCCGGGACAGCTGAAGCTTTCTTT. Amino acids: CASSKAAPGTAEAFF.

The CDR3, as DNA: TGTGCCAGCAGGATAGCGGGAGGGCCTAGTGAGCAGTTCTTC. This sequence encodes CASRIAGGPSEQFF. This sequence joins TRBV27 and TRBJ2-1; 11 bases line up with TRBD2. Germline lookup yields CDR1 MNHEY and CDR2 SMNVEV (reference sequence). The CDR3 sequence is 14 residues long. V shed 6 bases, J shed 9 bases, and the junction held 7 bases outside the gene matches.

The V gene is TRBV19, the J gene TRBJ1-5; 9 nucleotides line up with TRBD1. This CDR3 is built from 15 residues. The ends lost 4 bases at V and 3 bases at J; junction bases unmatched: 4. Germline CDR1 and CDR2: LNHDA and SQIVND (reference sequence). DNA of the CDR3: TGTGCCAGTAGTAAAGGGACAGGGTACAATCAGCCCCAGCATTTT. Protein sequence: CASSKGTGYNQPQHF.

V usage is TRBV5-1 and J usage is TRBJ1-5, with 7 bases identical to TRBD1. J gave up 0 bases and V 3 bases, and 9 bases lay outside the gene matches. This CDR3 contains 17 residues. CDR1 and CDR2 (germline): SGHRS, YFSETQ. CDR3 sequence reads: CASSSTGPWDSNQPQHF. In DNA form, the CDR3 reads TGCGCCAGCAGCTCGACAGGGCCCTGGGATAGCAATCAGCCCCAGCATTTT. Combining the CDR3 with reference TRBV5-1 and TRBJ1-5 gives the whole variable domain KAGVTQTPRYLIKTRGQQVTLSCSPISGHRSVSWYQQTPGQGLQFLFEYFSETQRNKGNFPGRFSGRQFSNSRSEMNVSTLELGDSALYLCASSSTGPWDSNQPQHFGDGTRLSIL.

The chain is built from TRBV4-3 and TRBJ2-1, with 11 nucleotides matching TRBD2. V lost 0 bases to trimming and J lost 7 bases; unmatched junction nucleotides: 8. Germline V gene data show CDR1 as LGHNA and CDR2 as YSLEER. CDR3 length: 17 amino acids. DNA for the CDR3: TGCGCCAGCAGCCAAGATACGCTAGCGGGAGGTGGGAATGAGCAGTTCTTC. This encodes CASSQDTLAGGGNEQFF.

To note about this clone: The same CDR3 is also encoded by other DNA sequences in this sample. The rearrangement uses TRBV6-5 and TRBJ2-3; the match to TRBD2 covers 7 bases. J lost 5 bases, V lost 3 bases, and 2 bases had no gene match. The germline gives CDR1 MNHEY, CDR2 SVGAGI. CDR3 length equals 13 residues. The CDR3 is CASSYGGVDTQYF. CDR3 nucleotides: TGTGCCAGCAGTTATGGGGGGGTAGATACGCAGTATTTT.

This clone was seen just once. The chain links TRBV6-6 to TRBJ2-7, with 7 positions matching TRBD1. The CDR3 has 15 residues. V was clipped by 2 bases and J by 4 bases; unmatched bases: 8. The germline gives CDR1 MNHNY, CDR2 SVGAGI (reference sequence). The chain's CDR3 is CASSYAPGQRYEQYF. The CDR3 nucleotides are TGTGCCAGCAGTTACGCGCCGGGACAGAGATACGAGCAGTACTTC.

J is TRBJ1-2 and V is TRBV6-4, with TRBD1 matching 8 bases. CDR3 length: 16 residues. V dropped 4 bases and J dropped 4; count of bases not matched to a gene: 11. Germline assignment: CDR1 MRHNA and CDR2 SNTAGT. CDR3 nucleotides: TGTGCCAGCAGTGCCCCCTTTTCCGGGACAGGCTATGGCTACACCTTC. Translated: CASSAPFSGTGYGYTF.